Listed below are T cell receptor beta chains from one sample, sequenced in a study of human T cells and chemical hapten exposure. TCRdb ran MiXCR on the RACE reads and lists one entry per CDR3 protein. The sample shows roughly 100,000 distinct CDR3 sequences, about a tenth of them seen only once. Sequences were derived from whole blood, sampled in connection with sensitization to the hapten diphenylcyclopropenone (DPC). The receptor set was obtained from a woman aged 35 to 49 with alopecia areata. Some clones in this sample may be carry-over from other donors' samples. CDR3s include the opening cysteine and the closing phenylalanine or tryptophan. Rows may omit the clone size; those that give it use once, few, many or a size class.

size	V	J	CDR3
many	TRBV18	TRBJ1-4	CASSPLRGMDEKLFF
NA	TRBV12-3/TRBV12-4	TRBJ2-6	CASSENLSGANVLTF
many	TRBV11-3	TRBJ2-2	CASSLITGELFF
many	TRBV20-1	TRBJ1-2	CSAGSDRDTF
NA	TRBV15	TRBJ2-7	CATSQFYYNEQYF
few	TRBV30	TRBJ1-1	CAWRWWGTEAFF
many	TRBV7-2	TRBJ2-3	CASRRGLGGSVDTQYF
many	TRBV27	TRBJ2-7	CASSLSGGGEQYF
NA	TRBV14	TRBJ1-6	CASSQRQSVAPLHF
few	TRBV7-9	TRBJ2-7	CASSLDTEQYF
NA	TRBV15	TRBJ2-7	CATSRDAGRPYEQYF
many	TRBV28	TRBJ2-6	CASTAGANVLTF
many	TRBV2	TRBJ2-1	CASSALLAGADEQFF
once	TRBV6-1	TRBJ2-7	CASSELGGLSYEQYF
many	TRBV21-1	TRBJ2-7	CASSGAVYEQYF
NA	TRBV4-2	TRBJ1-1	CASSQRGLDQAFF
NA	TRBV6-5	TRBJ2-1	CASSYSTRGYNEQFF
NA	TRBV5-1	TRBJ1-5	CASSLAGVFNQPPHF
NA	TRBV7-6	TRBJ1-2	CASSLTGDYGYTF
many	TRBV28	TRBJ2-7	CASNDRGRHEQYF
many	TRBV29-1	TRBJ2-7	CSGSGSSYEQYF
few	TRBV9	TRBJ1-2	CASSVEVTGGAYGYTF
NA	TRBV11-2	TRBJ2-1	CASSLQGFGAYNEQFF
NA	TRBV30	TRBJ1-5	CAWGQISGQPQHF